This TCR beta chain was identified in a study of blood T cell repertoires in COVID-19. Turning to the study itself: Nucleic acid was either cDNA or gDNA, and it came from T cells, B-cell-depleted T cells, or PBMCs.

J lost 2 bases, V lost 7 bases, and 14 bases had no gene match. This CDR3 spans 16 amino acids. The germline V gene has CDR1 MGHDK and CDR2 SYGVNS. Clones were read by immunoSEQ multiplex PCR, and TCRdb kept only the in-frame ones, dropping some. The table has 400,000 or so clones, 70% to 90% seen once. The clonotype originates from a man aged 40-55 years in a cohort exposed to, infected with or recovered from COVID-19 (not recorded which). Sequenced sample: PBMCs or T cells enriched from blood (not recorded which). This chain links TRBV25-1 with TRBJ2-7; the match to TRBD2 covers 7 bases. The CDR3 DNA is TGTGCCAGCACCCCGGGGGTTAGCGGGCAACCCTACGAGCAGTACTTC. The encoded protein is CASTPGVSGQPYEQYF.